A selection of T cell receptor beta chains follows, all from one sample in a study of identical twins. Via MiXCR, TCRdb re-called the 5' RACE reads, giving one row per CDR3 protein. The table records just under 650,000 distinct CDR3 sequences, about 7% of them present only once. A further study also used this sample, focusing on yellow fever vaccine responses in identical twins.

The sequencing sample was made of PBMCs. Every receptor here comes from a woman aged 18-29 years in good health. CDR3s leave out the opening cysteine and the closing phenylalanine or tryptophan.

v_gene	j_gene	CDR3aa
TRBV7-2	TRBJ2-2	ASSWKNTGELF
TRBV5-1	TRBJ1-2	ASSALGQDYGYT
TRBV14	TRBJ2-5	ASSHLYSSGQETQY
TRBV29-1	TRBJ2-2	SADSDNTGELF
TRBV21-1	TRBJ2-2	ASSKGADHPPNANTGELF
TRBV29-1	TRBJ2-5	SVEDEGTGQRQETQY
TRBV7-3	TRBJ2-2	ASSRTERAGELF
TRBV29-1	TRBJ2-7	SVTGQVYYEQY
TRBV16	TRBJ1-6	ASSPDPRGSPLH
TRBV6-2/TRBV6-3	TRBJ2-3	ASSYPRQGTDTQY
TRBV25-1	TRBJ1-6	ASTLGDSPLH
TRBV29-1	TRBJ2-7	SVEGTGLAGPYEQY
TRBV6-1	TRBJ1-6	ASSRGTVKSSYNSPLH
TRBV20-1	TRBJ2-7	SARAPEAPYEQY
TRBV9	TRBJ1-3	ASSAQDRTSGNTIY
TRBV3-1	TRBJ1-1	ASSQGGTGLNTEAF
TRBV6-1	TRBJ1-1	ASGPKGQGAGEAF
TRBV15	TRBJ2-2	ATSLRQGGHTVNTVLWFRELF
TRBV5-1	TRBJ1-2	ASSLLSTDGYT
TRBV20-1	TRBJ2-3	SARVAGGRSGTDTQY
TRBV12-3/TRBV12-4	TRBJ2-3	ASSFMASTDTQY
TRBV10-3	TRBJ1-1	AISPPAGGQNTEAF
TRBV15	TRBJ1-1	ATSSQTGSTEAF
TRBV4-1	TRBJ2-1	ASSHPRGEQF
TRBV18	TRBJ1-2	ASSPPAENYGYT
TRBV10-3	TRBJ1-6	AIRAEQAGSPLH
TRBV24-1	TRBJ1-5	ATSTGTGGASISNQPQH
TRBV6-1	TRBJ2-1	ASSPSLVGYNEQF
TRBV28	TRBJ1-5	ASSSPGTGPGQPQH
TRBV9	TRBJ2-1	ASSSPRREQF
TRBV28	TRBJ2-7	ASSLPRAPYEQY
TRBV24-1	TRBJ2-3	ATRGDFGTQY
TRBV20-1	TRBJ2-6	SARMGGANVLT
TRBV7-2	TRBJ2-7	ASSLGATSYEQY
TRBV20-1	TRBJ2-6	SFNSGANVLT
TRBV18	TRBJ2-5	ASSRQFQKTQY
TRBV7-9	TRBJ2-5	ASSSPGPDWETQY
TRBV19	TRBJ2-2	ATSLGWFTGELF
TRBV10-3	TRBJ1-2	AITPRGDNYGYT
TRBV12-3/TRBV12-4	TRBJ1-1	ASSLVGLGPNTEAF
TRBV10-3	TRBJ1-5	AISEWDRGNQPQH
TRBV14	TRBJ2-1	ASSQVEGGHNEQF
TRBV5-1	TRBJ2-5	ASSLGISGRLQETQY
TRBV10-3	TRBJ1-2	AISESDSSYGYT
TRBV9	TRBJ1-1	ASSGGPGTEAF
TRBV12-3/TRBV12-4	TRBJ2-5	ASSARRPQETQY
TRBV29-1	TRBJ1-1	SGGVLNTEAF
TRBV5-4	TRBJ1-2	ASSLLQRSNYGYT
TRBV28	TRBJ2-3	ASTNTYRFGTDTQY
TRBV10-3	TRBJ2-2	AIGLTPETANTGELF